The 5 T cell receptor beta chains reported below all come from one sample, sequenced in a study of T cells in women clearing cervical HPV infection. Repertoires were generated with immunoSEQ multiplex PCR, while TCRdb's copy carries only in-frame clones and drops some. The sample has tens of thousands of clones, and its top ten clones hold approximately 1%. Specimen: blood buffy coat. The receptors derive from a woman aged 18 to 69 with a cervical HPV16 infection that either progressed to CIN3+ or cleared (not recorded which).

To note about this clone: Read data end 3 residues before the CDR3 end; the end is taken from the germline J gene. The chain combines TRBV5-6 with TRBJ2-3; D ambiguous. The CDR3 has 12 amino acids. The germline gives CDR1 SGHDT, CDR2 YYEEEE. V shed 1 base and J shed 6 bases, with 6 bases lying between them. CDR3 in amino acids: CASSLIVDTQYF. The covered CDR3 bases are TGTGCCAGCAGCTTGATCGTTGATACG.

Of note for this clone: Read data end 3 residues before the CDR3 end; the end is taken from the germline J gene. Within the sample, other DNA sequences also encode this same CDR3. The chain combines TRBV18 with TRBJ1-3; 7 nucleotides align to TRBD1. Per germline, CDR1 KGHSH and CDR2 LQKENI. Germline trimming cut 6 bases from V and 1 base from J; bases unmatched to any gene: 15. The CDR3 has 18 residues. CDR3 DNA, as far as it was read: TGTGCCAGCTCCCCCCTCTCCCAGGGGGGCACATCTGGAAACACC. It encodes CASSPLSQGGTSGNT. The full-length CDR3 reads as CASSPLSQGGTSGNTIYF. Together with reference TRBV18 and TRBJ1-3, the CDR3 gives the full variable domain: NAGVMQNPRHLVRRRGQEARLRCSPMKGHSHVYWYRQLPEEGLKFMVYLQKENIIDESGMPKERFSAEFPKEGPSILRIQQVVRGDSAAYFCASSPLSQGGTSGNTIYFGEGSWLTVV.

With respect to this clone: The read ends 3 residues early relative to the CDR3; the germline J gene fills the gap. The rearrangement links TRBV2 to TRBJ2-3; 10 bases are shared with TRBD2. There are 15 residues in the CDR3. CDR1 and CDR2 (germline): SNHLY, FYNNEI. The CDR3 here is CASCPSGGAGETQYF. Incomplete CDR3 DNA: TGTGCCAGTTGCCCCAGCGGGGGGGCCGGGGAGACG.

The part of the CDR3 DNA that was read is TGCGCCAGCAGTGACCCCGTTTTGTCCCCTAACAATGAG. Translation gives CASSDPVLSPNNE. The whole CDR3 is CASSDPVLSPNNEQFF. This chain links TRBV10-1 with TRBJ2-1; D remains ambiguous. The read stops 3 residues short of the end of the CDR3; the missing end is completed from the germline J gene. Trimming removed 3 bases at V and 5 bases at J, with 17 bases between. CDR3 length: 16 residues. Germline CDR1 WNHNN, CDR2 SYGVQD (reference sequence).

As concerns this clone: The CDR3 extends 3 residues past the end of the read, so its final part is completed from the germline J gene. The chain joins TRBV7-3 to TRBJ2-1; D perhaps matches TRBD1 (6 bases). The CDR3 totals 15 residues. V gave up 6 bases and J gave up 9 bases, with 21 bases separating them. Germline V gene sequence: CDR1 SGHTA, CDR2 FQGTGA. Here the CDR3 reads CASSPPGASRGEQFF. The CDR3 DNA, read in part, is TGTGCCAGCAGTCCCCCAGGGGCGAGTAGAGGTGAG.